The clone carrying this T cell receptor beta chain has just one count. The data were obtained in a study of shared clonotypes between healthy human individuals. The CDR3 is made up of 15 amino acids. The germline CDR1 and CDR2 sequences are MDHEN and SYDVKM. V dropped 6 bases and J dropped 8; count of bases not matched to a gene: 10. When replicate PCRs were run on sorted subsets, they used approximately 210 ng DNA, about 30,000 T cell genomes. Sequencing was performed with immunoSEQ multiplex PCR; in TCRdb, only in-frame clones are kept and a portion is missing. The sample carries some 2 million clones, 90% to 95% recorded once.

This rearrangement joins TRBV28 to TRBJ1-5, with 10 bases matching TRBD1. The receptor's source is a man between 18 and 35 years old in good health. Sequencing was carried out using naive CD4+ T cells sorted from blood. The sample's subset: CD45RA+ positively selected. The CDR3: CASRPLGQGPKPQHF. CDR3 DNA sequence: TGTGCCAGCAGGCCACTGGGACAGGGGCCAAAGCCCCAGCATTTT.